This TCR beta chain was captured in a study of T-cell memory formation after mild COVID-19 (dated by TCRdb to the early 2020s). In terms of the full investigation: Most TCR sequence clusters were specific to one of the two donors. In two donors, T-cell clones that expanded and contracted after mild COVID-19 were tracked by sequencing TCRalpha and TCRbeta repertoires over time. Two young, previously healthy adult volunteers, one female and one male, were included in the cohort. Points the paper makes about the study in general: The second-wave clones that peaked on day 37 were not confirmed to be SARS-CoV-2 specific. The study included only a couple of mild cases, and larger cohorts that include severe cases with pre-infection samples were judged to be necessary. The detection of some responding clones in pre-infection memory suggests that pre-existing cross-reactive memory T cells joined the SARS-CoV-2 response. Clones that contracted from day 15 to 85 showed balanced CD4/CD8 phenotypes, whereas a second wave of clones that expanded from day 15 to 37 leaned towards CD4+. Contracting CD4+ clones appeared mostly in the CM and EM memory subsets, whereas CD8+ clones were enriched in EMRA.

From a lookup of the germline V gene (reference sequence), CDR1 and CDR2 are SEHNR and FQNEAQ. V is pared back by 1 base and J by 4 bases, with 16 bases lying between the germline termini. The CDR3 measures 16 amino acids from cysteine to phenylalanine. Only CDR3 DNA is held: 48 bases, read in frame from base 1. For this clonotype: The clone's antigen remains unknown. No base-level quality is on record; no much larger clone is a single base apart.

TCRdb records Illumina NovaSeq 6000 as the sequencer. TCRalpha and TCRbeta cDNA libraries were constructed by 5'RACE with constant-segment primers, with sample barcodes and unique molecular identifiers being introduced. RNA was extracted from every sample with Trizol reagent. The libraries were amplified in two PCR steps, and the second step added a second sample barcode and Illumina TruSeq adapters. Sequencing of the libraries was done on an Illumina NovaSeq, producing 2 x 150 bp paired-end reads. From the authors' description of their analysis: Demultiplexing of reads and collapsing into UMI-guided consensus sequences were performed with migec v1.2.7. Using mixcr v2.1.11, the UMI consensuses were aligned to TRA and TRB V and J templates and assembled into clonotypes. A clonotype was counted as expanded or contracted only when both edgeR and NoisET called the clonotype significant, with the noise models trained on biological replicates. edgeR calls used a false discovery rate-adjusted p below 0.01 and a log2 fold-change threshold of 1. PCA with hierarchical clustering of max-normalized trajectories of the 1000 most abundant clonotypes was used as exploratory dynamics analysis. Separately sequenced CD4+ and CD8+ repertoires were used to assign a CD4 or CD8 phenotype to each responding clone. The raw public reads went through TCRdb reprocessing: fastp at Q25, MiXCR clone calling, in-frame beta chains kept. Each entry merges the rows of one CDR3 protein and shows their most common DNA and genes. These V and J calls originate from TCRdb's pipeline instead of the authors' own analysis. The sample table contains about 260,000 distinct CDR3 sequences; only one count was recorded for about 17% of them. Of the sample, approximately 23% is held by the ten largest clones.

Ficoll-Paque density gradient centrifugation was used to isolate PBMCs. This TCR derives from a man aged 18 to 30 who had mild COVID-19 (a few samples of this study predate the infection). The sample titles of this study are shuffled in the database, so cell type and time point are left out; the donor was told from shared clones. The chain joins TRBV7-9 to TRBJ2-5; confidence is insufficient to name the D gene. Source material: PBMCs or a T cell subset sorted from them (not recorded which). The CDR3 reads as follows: CASSLGFGPPAETQYF. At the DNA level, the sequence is TGTGCCAGCAGCTTAGGTTTTGGCCCACCCGCAGAGACCCAGTACTTC.